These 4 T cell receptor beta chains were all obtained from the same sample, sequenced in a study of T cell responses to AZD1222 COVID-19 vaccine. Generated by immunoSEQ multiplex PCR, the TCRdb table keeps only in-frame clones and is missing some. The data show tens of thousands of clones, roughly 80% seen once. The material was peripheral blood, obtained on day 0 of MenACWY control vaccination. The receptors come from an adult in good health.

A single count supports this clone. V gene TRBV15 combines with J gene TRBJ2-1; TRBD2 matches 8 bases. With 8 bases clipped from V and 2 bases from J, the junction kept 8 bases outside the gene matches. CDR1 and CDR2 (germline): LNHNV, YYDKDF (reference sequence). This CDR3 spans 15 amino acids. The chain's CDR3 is CATLPGGGAYNEQFF. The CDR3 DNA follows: TGTGCCACCCTCCCCGGGGGGGGCGCCTACAATGAGCAGTTCTTC.

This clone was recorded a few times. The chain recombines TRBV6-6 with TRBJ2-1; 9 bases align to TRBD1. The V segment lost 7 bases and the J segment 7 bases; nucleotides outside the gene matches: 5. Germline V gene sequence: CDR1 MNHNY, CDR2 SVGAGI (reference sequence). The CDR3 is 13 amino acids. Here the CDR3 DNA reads TGTGCCAGCACCTTGACAGGGGGGAATGAGCAGTTCTTC. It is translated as CASTLTGGNEQFF.

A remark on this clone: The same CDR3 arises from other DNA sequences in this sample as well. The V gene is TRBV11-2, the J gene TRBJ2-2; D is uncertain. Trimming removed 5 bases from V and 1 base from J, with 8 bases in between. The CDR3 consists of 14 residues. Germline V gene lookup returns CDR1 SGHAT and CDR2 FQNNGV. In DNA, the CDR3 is TGTGCCAGCAGCCGGCGAGGGAACACCGGGGAGCTGTTTTTT. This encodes CASSRRGNTGELFF.

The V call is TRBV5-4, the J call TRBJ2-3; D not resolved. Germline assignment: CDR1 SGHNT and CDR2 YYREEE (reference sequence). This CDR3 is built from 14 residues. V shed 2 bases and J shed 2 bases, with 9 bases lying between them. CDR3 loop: CASSFYGVTDTQYF. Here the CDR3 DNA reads TGTGCCAGCAGCTTTTATGGGGTCACAGATACGCAGTATTTT.